The clone carrying this T cell receptor (beta chain) was seen more than once but under ten times. In the original analysis: Amplification of reference gene primers provided the estimated nucleated cell counts. Profiling relied on immunoSEQ multiplex PCR, and the TCRdb table lists in-frame clones only, not all of them. The DNA was the basis for D and trimming; V, J and clone size are from that table. The sample shows around 200,000 clones, approximately 85% of them seen only once. This sample stems from a study of blood T cell repertoires in COVID-19. The wider study: Italy, Spain and the United States were the sources of the convalescent and acute COVID-19 samples. PBMCs, B-cell-depleted T cells, or T cells provided the cDNA or gDNA that made up the material.

The length of the CDR3 is 13 residues. The germline V gene encodes CDR1 WSHSY and CDR2 SAAADI. Trimming took off 2 bases at V and 11 bases at J, with 13 bases between the two ends. The sample consisted of peripheral blood. The clonotype originates from a man in his sixties with acute or convalescent COVID-19. The gene calls are TRBV10-2 and TRBJ1-5; no clear D gene. CDR3 sequence: CASSEAPSVAQHF. CDR3 coding DNA: TGCGCCAGCAGTGAGGCCCCGAGCGTAGCCCAGCATTTT.